There are many counts of the clone carrying this T cell receptor beta chain. Its antigen remains unknown. Each sample used 600 to 700 ng of genomic DNA from bulk tumor tissue. Far-apart biopsies, several per primary tumor, were taken during surgery. Curative surgical treatment was performed in patients who had newly diagnosed, untreated non-small cell lung cancer. CDR3 of TCR beta was amplified by multiplex PCR that used 32 V and 13 J primers. TCRdb reprocessed the multiplex PCR reads with MiXCR, giving one entry per CDR3 protein. The profile shows 8,500 to 11,000 distinct CDR3 sequences, about 17% of them singletons. CDR1 is MNHNS and CDR2 is SASEGT in the germline V gene. Trimming at V came to 6 bases and at J to 3 bases, leaving 7 bases not matched to a gene. CDR3 size: 15 residues. The sample belongs to a study of immune heterogeneity within non-small cell lung tumors. Study-level results: Largely different high-frequency T-cell receptor beta clonotypes were found between individual patients.

The receptor's source is a man aged 35-49 years with non-small cell lung cancer. The chain uses TRBV6-1 and TRBJ1-3; 8 bases line up with TRBD1. The sequenced material came from lung tumor tissue. The CDR3 nucleotides read TGTGCCAGCAGCACCGGGACAGGCGGTGGAAACACCATATATTTT. Translated: CASSTGTGGGNTIYF.